The 23 T cell receptor beta chains below were found in one sample sequenced in a study of cytomegalovirus exposure and HLA in healthy donors. With 60 Vbeta and 13 Jbeta primers, the PCR was carried out. Measured with immunoSEQ multiplex PCR; TCRdb has only the in-frame clones, and not every one. The sample carries some 140,000 clones, over 60% recorded once. The sample comprised PBMCs. All receptors derive from a male donor in good health and CMV-seropositive.

The gene calls are TRBV28 and TRBJ2-2; 8 nucleotides align to TRBD1. Losses at the gene ends were 3 bases for V and 6 bases for J; bases not matched to a gene: 3. Germline-derived CDR1 and CDR2 are MDHEN and SYDVKM. The CDR3 extends over 14 amino acids. The CDR3 DNA sequence: TGTGCCAGCAGTTTTACAGGGGGAGCCGGGGAGCTGTTTTTT. It encodes CASSFTGGAGELFF.

The rearrangement links TRBV6-6 to TRBJ1-1; D remains unclear. V lost 5 bases, J lost 0 bases, and 7 bases lay in between. Germline assignment: CDR1 MNHNY and CDR2 SVGAGI (reference sequence). CDR3 size: 13 residues. CDR3 loop: CASSAEMNTEAFF. DNA for the CDR3: TGTGCCAGCAGTGCTGAGATGAACACTGAAGCTTTCTTT.

The genes are TRBV4-1 and TRBJ2-2; the D gene is possibly TRBD1 (6 bases). V was shortened by 3 bases and J by 0 bases, with 8 bases between the two germline ends. The V gene's germline CDR1 is MGHRA and CDR2 YSYEKL. The CDR3 totals 15 residues. CDR3 protein: CASSQRTANTGELFF. In DNA form, the CDR3 reads TGCGCCAGCAGCCAGAGGACAGCGAACACCGGGGAGCTGTTTTTT.

The chain uses TRBV19 and TRBJ2-2; no firm D call. This CDR3 spans 15 amino acids. Deletions cut 8 bases from V and 0 bases from J, with 13 bases between. The germline CDR1 and CDR2 sequences are LNHDA and SQIVND (reference sequence). CDR3 residues: CASGKAAANTGELFF. The DNA of the CDR3 is TGTGCCAGTGGTAAGGCGGCAGCGAACACCGGGGAGCTGTTTTTT.

The chain uses TRBV5-1 and TRBJ1-1; D is ambiguous. The germline V and J ends were trimmed by 0 bases and 0 bases, with 6 bases remaining between them. The CDR3 runs to 14 residues. Germline loops: CDR1 SGHRS, CDR2 YFSETQ. CDR3: CASSLDNLNTEAFF. DNA of the CDR3: TGCGCCAGCAGCTTGGACAACCTGAACACTGAAGCTTTCTTT.

J is TRBJ2-3 and V is TRBV10-3; TRBD2 agrees at 11 bases. There are 15 residues in the CDR3. Germline values: CDR1 ENHRY, CDR2 SYGVKD. With V trimmed by 4 bases and J by 4 bases, 4 bases remained unmatched. DNA for the CDR3: TGTGCCATCAGTGGAGCTAGCGGGAGGTCAGATACGCAGTATTTT. It yields the protein CAISGASGRSDTQYF.

The rearrangement joins TRBV4-1 to TRBJ2-5; a weak D match, TRBD1 (6 bases). V gave up 0 bases and J gave up 2 bases, with 10 bases separating them. The CDR3 is made up of 15 amino acids. Germline loops: CDR1 MGHRA, CDR2 YSYEKL. In DNA, the CDR3 is TGCGCCAGCAGCCAAGAGGGGACACGACAAGAGACCCAGTACTTC. Amino acids: CASSQEGTRQETQYF.

The chain combines TRBV27 with TRBJ2-1; D is possibly TRBD1 (6 bases). V was pared by 5 bases and J by 9 bases, with 17 bases between. This CDR3 spans 14 amino acids. Per the germline V gene, CDR1 is MNHEY and CDR2 is SMNVEV (reference sequence). The CDR3 nucleotides are TGTGCCAGCAGTCCCGGGACAAGTCTAATTGAGCAGTTCTTC. Its translation is CASSPGTSLIEQFF.

The rearrangement joins TRBV7-2 to TRBJ1-1; D is unclear. CDR3 size: 13 residues. V was clipped by 4 bases and J by 0 bases, with 6 bases between them. From germline, CDR1 is SGHTA and CDR2 FQGNSA. This chain's CDR3 is CASSSGLNTEAFF. The CDR3 coding sequence is TGTGCCAGCAGCTCAGGATTGAACACTGAAGCTTTCTTT.

In the case of this clone: The junction and the germline gene differ at one end; a read error may be behind it. CDR3 DNA: TGTGCCAGCAGTTACCGGGGGGGGGCGGGGGGCTGCACCTTC. It is translated as CASSYRGGAGGCTF. The V gene is TRBV6-5, the J gene TRBJ1-2; D perhaps matches TRBD1 (6 bases). This CDR3 has 14 amino acids. Germline assignment: CDR1 MNHEY and CDR2 SVGAGI.

This clone was seen just once. This chain connects TRBV19 to TRBJ1-5; no reliable D call. V lost 6 bases and J 9 bases, leaving 15 bases between the germline ends. CDR1 is LNHDA and CDR2 is SQIVND in the germline V gene (reference sequence). This CDR3 comprises 13 residues. Written as DNA, the CDR3 is TGTGCCAGTAGAAATCAGGTCGGTCGGCCCCAGCATTTT. Its translation is CASRNQVGRPQHF.

This rearrangement joins TRBV2 to TRBJ2-2; 8 nucleotides agree with TRBD1. The CDR3 length is 15 residues. Germline-derived CDR1 and CDR2 are SNHLY and FYNNEI. Trimming at V came to 6 bases and at J to 6 bases, leaving 9 bases not matched to a gene. CDR3 residues: CASSKTGEYSGELFF. CDR3 in DNA: TGTGCCAGCAGCAAGACAGGGGAGTATTCCGGGGAGCTGTTTTTT.

DNA for the CDR3: TGTGCCAGTAGTAGCCAACACAGGGGAACGTTTTACACTGAAGCTTTCTTT. Its protein is CASSSQHRGTFYTEAFF. The chain recombines TRBV19 with TRBJ1-1, with TRBD1 matching over 7 bases. The CDR3 is 17 residues long. The trim removed 4 bases at V and 3 bases at J, leaving 14 bases unmatched. Per the germline V gene, CDR1 is LNHDA and CDR2 is SQIVND (reference sequence).

V gene TRBV23-1 combines with J gene TRBJ1-1; TRBD1 is a possible D gene (6 bases). TRBV23-1 is designated an ORF whose function remains uncertain. The CDR3 has 14 residues. With 4 bases removed from V and 3 bases from J, the gap between germline ends came to 12 bases. Here the CDR3 DNA reads TGCGCCAGCAGTCCAGGGGAATTTGACACTGAAGCTTTCTTT. Its translation: CASSPGEFDTEAFF.

In nucleotides, the CDR3 is TGTGCCAGCAGGATCCTTGGGCAGAACAATGAGCAGTTCTTC. Protein sequence: CASRILGQNNEQFF. The gene calls are TRBV6-1 and TRBJ2-1; no definite D call. Germline CDR1 is MNHNS and CDR2 is SASEGT. This CDR3 has 14 residues. The V and J ends lost 6 bases and 5 bases respectively, with 14 bases between them.

This chain connects TRBV27 to TRBJ2-1, with no clear D. CDR1 is MNHEY, CDR2 SMNVEV, per germline (reference sequence). Trimming pared 3 bases from V and 15 bases from J, leaving 3 bases between. The CDR3 covers 8 residues. The CDR3 loop is CASSFRFF. The CDR3, as DNA: TGTGCCAGCAGTTTCCGGTTCTTC.

As concerns this clone: This specimen includes other DNA sequences encoding the same CDR3. The J gene is TRBJ2-1, the V gene TRBV5-1; 7 bases agree with TRBD1. Germline assignment: CDR1 SGHRS and CDR2 YFSETQ. The CDR3 runs 14 residues. J lost 3 bases, V lost 0 bases, and 0 bases had no gene match. CDR3 residues: CASSLGDSYNEQFF. In DNA form, the CDR3 reads TGCGCCAGCAGCTTGGGGGACAGCTACAATGAGCAGTTCTTC.

The chain is built from TRBV7-2 and TRBJ2-1; TRBD2 agrees at 9 bases. CDR1 and CDR2 (germline): SGHTA, FQGNSA. V trimming: 7 bases; J trimming: 8 bases; junction bases outside the gene matches: 9. The CDR3 has 14 amino acids. The CDR3 DNA reads as TGTGCCAGCAAACCGGGACTAGCTCTCGATGAGCAGTTCTTC. Protein: CASKPGLALDEQFF.

This CDR3 is CASSLTQGNYEQYF. The CDR3 region has the DNA TGTGCCAGCAGCCTCACCCAGGGGAACTACGAGCAGTACTTC. The chain links TRBV5-5 to TRBJ2-7; the D gene is possibly TRBD1 (6 bases). Germline V gene lookup returns CDR1 SGHKS and CDR2 YYEKEE (reference sequence). The CDR3 is 14 amino acids. V lost 4 bases and J 3 bases, leaving 14 bases between the germline ends.

Note on this clone: Other DNA sequences in this specimen translate into the identical CDR3. The genes are TRBV7-8 and TRBJ1-5, with TRBD1 as a possible D gene (6 bases). The germline V gene has CDR1 SGHVS and CDR2 FQNEAQ. The CDR3 consists of 18 residues. The ends were cut back, 2 bases at V and 7 bases at J, with 24 bases in the middle. The CDR3 DNA reads as TGTGCCAGCAGCTTATTCGCGACAGGACCGGCACAGGACCAGCCCCAGCATTTT. Its protein is CASSLFATGPAQDQPQHF.

The genes are TRBV4-1 and TRBJ2-2, with D tentatively TRBD1 (5 bases). This CDR3 contains 14 residues. Germline V gives CDR1 MGHRA, CDR2 YSYEKL. V lost 3 bases to trimming and J lost 7 bases, with 12 bases between them. The CDR3 bases are TGCGCCAGCAGCCACGGCCAGGGCGGCGGGGAGCTGTTTTTT. It specifies CASSHGQGGGELFF.

This CDR3 is CASSFPKGEGIRDEQFF. As DNA, the CDR3 is TGTGCCAGCAGTTTTCCTAAGGGGGAGGGGATACGCGATGAGCAGTTCTTC. This chain joins TRBV28 and TRBJ2-1, with D possibly being TRBD2 (7 bases). The CDR3 extends over 17 amino acids. Germline V CDR1 and CDR2: MDHEN, SYDVKM. Deletions cut 3 bases from V and 8 bases from J, with 23 bases between.

The table lists this clone with many counts. This rearrangement joins TRBV5-1 to TRBJ1-5; the D gene is possibly TRBD1 (5 bases). With 0 bases removed from V and 0 bases from J, the gap between germline ends came to 10 bases. The CDR3 loop spans 16 amino acids. Germline CDR1 and CDR2: SGHRS and YFSETQ. The CDR3 sequence is CASSLVGGDSNQPQHF. For the CDR3, the DNA is TGCGCCAGCAGCTTGGTAGGAGGGGATAGCAATCAGCCCCAGCATTTT.